This T cell receptor (beta chain) was retrieved from a study of cytomegalovirus exposure and HLA in healthy donors. The overall study: Genotyping of roughly 400 donors showed that 80% to 85% belonged to the Caucasian-associated ancestry cluster.

Regarding the study as a whole: In vitro, three CMV-associated chains proved specific for CMV antigens. HLA alleles were associated with 15,000 to 20,000 TCR beta sequences in a later analysis at 0.05 false discovery rate. Across donors, presence/absence analyses took sequencing depth to be roughly uniform.

Primers for the PCR totalled 60 Vbeta and 13 Jbeta. Profiled with immunoSEQ multiplex PCR; TCRdb holds only in-frame clones, not every one. The table lists around 130,000 clones, 60% to 85% of them singletons. A remark on this clone: The antigen remains undetermined.

The CDR3 totals 15 residues. Germline assignment: CDR1 MDHEN and CDR2 SYDVKM. V dropped 4 bases and J dropped 1 base, with 14 bases sitting between them. The sequence was obtained from a human donor in good health. Specimen: PBMCs. The chain recombines TRBV28 with TRBJ2-7, with a tentative D call TRBD2 (6 bases). CDR3 DNA sequence: TGTGCCAGCAGTTCCTCCGGGGCGGGGTCCTACGAGCAGTACTTC. It is translated as CASSSSGAGSYEQYF.